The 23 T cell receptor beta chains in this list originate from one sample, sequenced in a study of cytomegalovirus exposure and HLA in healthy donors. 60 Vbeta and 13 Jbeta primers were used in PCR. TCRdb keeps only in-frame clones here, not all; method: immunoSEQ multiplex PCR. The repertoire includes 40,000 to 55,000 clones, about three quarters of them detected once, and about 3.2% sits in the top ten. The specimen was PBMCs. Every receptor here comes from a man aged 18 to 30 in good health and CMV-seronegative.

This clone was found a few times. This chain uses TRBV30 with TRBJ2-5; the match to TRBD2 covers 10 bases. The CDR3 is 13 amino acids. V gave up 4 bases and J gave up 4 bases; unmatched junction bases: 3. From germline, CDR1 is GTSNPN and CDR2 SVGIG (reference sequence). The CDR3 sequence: CAWTSGSGETQYF. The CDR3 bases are TGTGCCTGGACTAGCGGGAGCGGAGAGACCCAGTACTTC.

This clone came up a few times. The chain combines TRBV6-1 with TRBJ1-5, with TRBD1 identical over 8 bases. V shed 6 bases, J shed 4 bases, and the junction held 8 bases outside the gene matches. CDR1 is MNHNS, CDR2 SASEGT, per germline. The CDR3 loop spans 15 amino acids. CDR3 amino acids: CASRHGQGGNQPQHF. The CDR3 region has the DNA TGTGCCAGCAGACACGGACAGGGAGGGAATCAGCCCCAGCATTTT.

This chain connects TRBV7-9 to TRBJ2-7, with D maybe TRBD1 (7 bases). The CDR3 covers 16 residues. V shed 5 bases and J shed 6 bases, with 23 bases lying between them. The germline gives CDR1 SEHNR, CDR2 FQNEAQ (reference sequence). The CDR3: CASSTGASELRGEQYF. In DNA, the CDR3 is TGTGCCAGCAGCACAGGGGCTAGCGAGCTCAGGGGCGAGCAGTACTTC.

This CDR3 reads CASSLYSREGSYNEQFF. CDR3 bases: TGTGCCAGCAGCTTATATTCGCGGGAGGGTTCCTACAATGAGCAGTTCTTC. This chain joins TRBV7-6 and TRBJ2-1, with TRBD2 identical over 9 bases. The V segment lost 2 bases and the J segment 1 base; nucleotides outside the gene matches: 6. Germline CDR1 reads SGHVS; CDR2 reads FNYEAQ. CDR3 size: 17 residues.

Written as DNA, the CDR3 is TGTGCCAGCAGTGCCGCGAGGTCCGGGGAGCTGTTTTTT. Protein product: CASSAARSGELFF. The chain carries TRBV25-1 and TRBJ2-2; no clear D. The CDR3 has 13 residues. V was shortened by 4 bases and J by 6 bases, with 9 bases between the two germline ends. Germline assignment: CDR1 MGHDK and CDR2 SYGVNS.

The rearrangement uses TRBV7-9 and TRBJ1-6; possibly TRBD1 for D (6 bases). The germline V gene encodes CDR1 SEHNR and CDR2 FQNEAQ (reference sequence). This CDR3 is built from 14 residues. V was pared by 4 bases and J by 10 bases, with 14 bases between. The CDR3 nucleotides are TGTGCCAGCAGCTCTTCCACAGGGCGCTCACCCCTCCACTTT. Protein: CASSSSTGRSPLHF.

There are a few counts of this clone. CDR3 sequence (DNA): TGTGCCAGCAGCGGGGAGATCAATCAGCCCCAGCATTTT. This codes for CASSGEINQPQHF. The chain carries TRBV4-2 and TRBJ1-5; D gene ambiguous. The CDR3 length is 13 residues. Trimming removed 5 bases from V and 3 bases from J, with 8 bases in between. Looked up from germline, CDR1 is LGHNA and CDR2 is YNFKEQ.

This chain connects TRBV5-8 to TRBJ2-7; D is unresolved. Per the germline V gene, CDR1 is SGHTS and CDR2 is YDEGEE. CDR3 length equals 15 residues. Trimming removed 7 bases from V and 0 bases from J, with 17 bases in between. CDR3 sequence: CASPPTEQPSYEQYF. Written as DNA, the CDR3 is TGTGCCAGCCCACCCACGGAACAGCCCTCCTACGAGCAGTACTTC.

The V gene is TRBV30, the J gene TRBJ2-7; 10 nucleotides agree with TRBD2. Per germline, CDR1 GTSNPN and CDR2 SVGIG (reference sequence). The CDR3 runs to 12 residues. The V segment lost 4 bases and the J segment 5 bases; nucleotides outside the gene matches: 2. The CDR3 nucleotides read TGTGCCTGGACTAGCGGGAGCCACGAGCAGTACTTC. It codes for CAWTSGSHEQYF.

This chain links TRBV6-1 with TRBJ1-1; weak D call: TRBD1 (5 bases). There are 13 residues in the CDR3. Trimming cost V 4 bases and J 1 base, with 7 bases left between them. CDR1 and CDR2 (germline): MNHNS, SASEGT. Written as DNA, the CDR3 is TGTGCCAGCAGTGGGCAGGGGAACACTGAAGCTTTCTTT. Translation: CASSGQGNTEAFF.

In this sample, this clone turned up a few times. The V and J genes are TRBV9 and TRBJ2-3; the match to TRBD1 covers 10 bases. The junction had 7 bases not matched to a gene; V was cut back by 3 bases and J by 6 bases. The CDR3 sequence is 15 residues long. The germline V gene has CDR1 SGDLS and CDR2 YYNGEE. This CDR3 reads CASSGGQGITDTQYF. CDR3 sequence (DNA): TGTGCCAGCAGCGGGGGACAGGGGATAACGGATACGCAGTATTTT.

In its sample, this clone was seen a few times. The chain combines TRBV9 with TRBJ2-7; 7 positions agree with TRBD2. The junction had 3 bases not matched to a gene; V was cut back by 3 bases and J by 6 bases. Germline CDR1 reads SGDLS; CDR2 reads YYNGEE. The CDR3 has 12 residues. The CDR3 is CASSAGLGEQYF. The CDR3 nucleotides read TGTGCCAGCAGCGCTGGACTAGGCGAGCAGTACTTC.

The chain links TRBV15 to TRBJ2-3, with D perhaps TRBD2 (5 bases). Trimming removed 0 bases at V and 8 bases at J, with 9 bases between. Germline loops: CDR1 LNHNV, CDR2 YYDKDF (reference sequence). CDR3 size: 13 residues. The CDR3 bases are TGTGCCACCAGCAGAGACCCAAGCGGTACGCAGTATTTT. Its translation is CATSRDPSGTQYF.

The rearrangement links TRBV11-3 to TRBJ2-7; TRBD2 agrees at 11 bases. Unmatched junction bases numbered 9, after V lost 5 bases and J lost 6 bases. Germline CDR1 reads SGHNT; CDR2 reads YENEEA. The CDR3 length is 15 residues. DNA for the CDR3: TGTGCCAGCAGCCAAAGCGCGCTAGCGGGAGGCGAGCAGTACTTC. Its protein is CASSQSALAGGEQYF.

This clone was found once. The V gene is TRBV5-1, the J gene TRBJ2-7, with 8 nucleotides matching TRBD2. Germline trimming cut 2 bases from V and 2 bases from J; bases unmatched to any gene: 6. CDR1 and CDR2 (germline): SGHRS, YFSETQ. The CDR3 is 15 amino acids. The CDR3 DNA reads TGCGCCAGCAGCTTCGGGACTAGTGGCGCCTACGAGCAGTACTTC. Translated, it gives CASSFGTSGAYEQYF. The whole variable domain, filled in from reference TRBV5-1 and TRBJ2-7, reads KAGVTQTPRYLIKTRGQQVTLSCSPISGHRSVSWYQQTPGQGLQFLFEYFSETQRNKGNFPGRFSGRQFSNSRSEMNVSTLELGDSALYLCASSFGTSGAYEQYFGPGTRLTVT.

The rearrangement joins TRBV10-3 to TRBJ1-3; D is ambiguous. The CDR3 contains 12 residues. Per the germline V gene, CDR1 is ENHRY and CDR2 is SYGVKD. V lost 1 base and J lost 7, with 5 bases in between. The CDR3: CAISEYGNTIYF. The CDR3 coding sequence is TGTGCCATCAGTGAGTACGGGAACACCATATATTTT.

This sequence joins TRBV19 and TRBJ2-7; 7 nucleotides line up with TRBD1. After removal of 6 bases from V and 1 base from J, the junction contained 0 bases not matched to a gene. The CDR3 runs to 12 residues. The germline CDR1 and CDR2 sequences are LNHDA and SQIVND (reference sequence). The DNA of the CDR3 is TGTGCCAGTAGGGACAGGTCCTACGAGCAGTACTTC. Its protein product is CASRDRSYEQYF.

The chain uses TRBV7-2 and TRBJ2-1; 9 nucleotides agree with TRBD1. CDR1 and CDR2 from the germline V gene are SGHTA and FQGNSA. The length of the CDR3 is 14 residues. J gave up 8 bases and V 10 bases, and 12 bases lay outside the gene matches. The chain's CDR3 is CATVRDRVSDEQFF. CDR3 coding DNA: TGTGCCACCGTACGGGACAGGGTAAGCGATGAGCAGTTCTTC.

The CDR3 spells CAISEDRSGEQYF. The DNA of the CDR3 is TGTGCCATCAGCGAGGACAGGTCGGGGGAGCAGTACTTC. V gene TRBV10-3 combines with J gene TRBJ2-7, with TRBD1 identical over 7 bases. Germline V lookup: CDR1 ENHRY, CDR2 SYGVKD. V trimming: 6 bases; J trimming: 7 bases; junction bases outside the gene matches: 9. The CDR3 has 13 residues.

This CDR3 is CASSFRLAANTGELFF. CDR3 coding DNA: TGTGCCAGCAGTTTTCGACTAGCGGCGAACACCGGGGAGCTGTTTTTT. The V and J genes are TRBV6-6 and TRBJ2-2; TRBD2 matches at 9 bases. The CDR3 sequence is 16 residues long. Germline values: CDR1 MNHNY, CDR2 SVGAGI (reference sequence). V lost 4 bases, J lost 0 bases, and 3 bases stayed unmatched.

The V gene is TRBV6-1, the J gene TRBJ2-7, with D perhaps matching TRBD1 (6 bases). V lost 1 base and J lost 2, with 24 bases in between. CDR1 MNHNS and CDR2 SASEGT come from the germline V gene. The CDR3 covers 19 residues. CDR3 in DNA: TGTGCCAGCAGTGAAGGGGTGGGGACATCGAGCTCATCAACCTACGAGCAGTACTTC. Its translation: CASSEGVGTSSSSTYEQYF.

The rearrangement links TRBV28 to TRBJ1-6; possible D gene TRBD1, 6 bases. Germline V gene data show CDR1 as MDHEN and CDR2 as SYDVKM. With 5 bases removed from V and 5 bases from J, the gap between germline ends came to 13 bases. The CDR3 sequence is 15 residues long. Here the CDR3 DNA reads TGTGCCAGCAGTCTTAAACAGGGTCATAATTCACCCCTCCACTTT. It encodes CASSLKQGHNSPLHF.

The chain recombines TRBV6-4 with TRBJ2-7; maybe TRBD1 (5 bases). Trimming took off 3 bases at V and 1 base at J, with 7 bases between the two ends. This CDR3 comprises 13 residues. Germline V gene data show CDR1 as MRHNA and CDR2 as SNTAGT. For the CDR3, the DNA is TGTGCCAGCAGTGAACAGGAATCCTACGAGCAGTACTTC. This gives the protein CASSEQESYEQYF.